These T cell receptor beta chains were read from a single sample in a study of blood T cell repertoires in COVID-19. Some clones are missing from TCRdb's copy, which holds only in-frame ones; the method was immunoSEQ multiplex PCR. Of roughly 400,000 clones listed, 89% are singletons. Sequenced material: PBMCs or T cells enriched from blood (not recorded which). These receptors came from a woman in her 30s who had recovered from COVID-19. The CDR3 runs from the conserved cysteine through the conserved F or W. D genes are given only for firm matches. Some rows have no size entry. The others give once, few or many, or a class for an expanded clone.

clone_size	d_call	j_call	v_call	cdr3_aa	cdr3_nt
-	-	TRBJ1-1	TRBV27	CASSLHLRSPEAFF	TGTGCCAGCAGTTTACATTTGAGGTCCCCTGAAGCTTTCTTT
-	-	TRBJ1-5	TRBV10-3	CAISASEQPQHF	TGTGCCATCAGTGCGTCGGAGCAGCCCCAGCATTTT
once	-	TRBJ1-3	TRBV28	CASRGQGRNTIYF	TGTGCCAGCCGTGGGCAGGGGCGAAACACCATATATTTT
-	-	TRBJ2-7	TRBV28	CATLVGVSGEQYF	TGTGCCACCCTGGTAGGCGTTTCGGGCGAGCAGTACTTC
-	-	TRBJ1-2	TRBV5-6	CASSPTAGEAYYGYTF	TGTGCCAGCAGCCCCACGGCGGGGGAGGCCTACTATGGCTACACCTTC
-	TRBD1	TRBJ2-5	TRBV18	CASSQSPRGETQYF	TGTGCCAGCTCTCAGAGCCCCAGGGGGGAGACCCAGTACTTC
-	-	TRBJ1-5	TRBV28	CASSSGFQPQHF	TGTGCCAGCAGTTCCGGTTTTCAGCCCCAGCATTTT
-	-	TRBJ2-1	TRBV5-1	CASSLGQSYNEQFF	TGCGCCAGCAGCTTGGGACAATCCTACAATGAGCAGTTCTTC
-	-	TRBJ2-2	TRBV6-5	CASSYSRLNTGELFF	TGTGCCAGCAGTTACTCGCGACTGAACACCGGGGAGCTGTTTTTT
-	TRBD2	TRBJ2-3	TRBV2	CASSEVGRGAVDTQYF	TGTGCCAGCAGTGAAGTTGGGCGGGGGGCCGTTGATACGCAGTATTTT
-	-	TRBJ2-7	TRBV14	CASSQVQYEQYF	TGTGCCAGCAGCCAAGTTCAGTATGAGCAGTACTTC
-	-	TRBJ2-5	TRBV7-9	CASSLVGSEQETQYF	TGTGCCAGCAGCTTAGTCGGGAGCGAACAAGAGACCCAGTACTTC
-	-	TRBJ2-7	TRBV6-2/TRBV6-3	CASSSLSYEQYF	TGTGCCAGCAGTTCACTCTCGTACGAGCAGTACTTC
-	-	TRBJ2-1	TRBV7-9	CASSVGQIWRDEQFF	TGTGCCAGCAGCGTAGGACAAATCTGGCGCGATGAGCAGTTCTTC